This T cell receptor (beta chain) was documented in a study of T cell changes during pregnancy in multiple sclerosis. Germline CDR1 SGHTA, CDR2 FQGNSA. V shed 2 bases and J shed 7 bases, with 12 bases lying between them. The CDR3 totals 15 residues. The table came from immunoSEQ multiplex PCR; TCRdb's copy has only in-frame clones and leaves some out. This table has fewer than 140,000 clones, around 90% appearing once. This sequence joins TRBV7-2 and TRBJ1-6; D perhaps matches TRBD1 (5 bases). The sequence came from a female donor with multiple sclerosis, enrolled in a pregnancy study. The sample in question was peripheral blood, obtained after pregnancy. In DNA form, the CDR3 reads TGTGCCAGCAGCTTAAAAGGACACCTAAATTCACCCCTCCACTTT. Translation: CASSLKGHLNSPLHF.